This is a list of T cell receptor beta chains from one sample in a study of T cell clonotyping in hematopoietic cell transplantation. The repertoire was sequenced with immunoSEQ multiplex PCR; TCRdb's copy has only in-frame clones and lacks some. The table shows some 49,000 clones, with around 84% occurring only once. Sequenced here: peripheral blood mononuclear cells, sampled before stem cell transplant. The origin of the receptors is a man in his 60s with biphenotypic leukemia. Some clones in this sample may be carry-over from other donors' samples. The conserved cysteine and the conserved F or W are not part of the CDR3 here.

TRBV4-1,ASSQEGTERETWSNEQF
TRBV28,ASSLSRGIYGYT
TRBV5-6,ASSLGYRQNTQY
TRBV5-1,ASSLEAGGIYEQY
TRBV28,ASSFYGANVLT
TRBV14,ASSQLAEGTDTQY
TRBV7-2,ASSKMKRGEKLF
TRBV10-3,AISESAASGYQETQY
TRBV14,ASTRGSGETQY
TRBV25-1,ASSEWGQNNEKLF
TRBV19,ASSIDSGRSYEQY
TRBV19,ASSPLGVLRNEQF
TRBV5-1,ASSLQAGRIDT
TRBV5-1,ASSPLGPQGESEAF
TRBV28,ASRASQGTEAF
TRBV4-2,ASSQSRGSSTEAF
TRBV7-9,ASSPKGLVTEAF
TRBV30,AWRLDPRAAEAF
TRBV27,ASSSQNTDTQY
TRBV6-1,ASSEDYGYT
TRBV2,ASRRSWDLSQPQH
TRBV7-9,ASSFVQGNYGYT
TRBV9,ASSVGTGPTYEQY
TRBV19,ASSIHQGAKETQY
TRBV30,AWSQGGGQETQY
TRBV15,ATSSYFLGNTEAF
TRBV25-1,ASSVQPGGGMNTEAF